These 24 T cell receptor beta chains came from one sample sequenced in a study of blood T cell repertoires in COVID-19. Only in-frame clones appear in the TCRdb table, and some are missing; sequencing was by immunoSEQ multiplex PCR. The sample has 150,000 to 200,000 clones; just under 85% are singletons. Sequencing was performed on peripheral blood. The receptors originated from an elderly woman with COVID-19, enrolled during active disease.

V is TRBV9 and J is TRBJ2-2; tentative D call: TRBD1 (6 bases). Per the germline V gene, CDR1 is SGDLS and CDR2 is YYNGEE. Trimming left V 4 bases short and J 4 bases short, with 14 bases between. The CDR3 extends over 15 amino acids. CDR3 sequence (DNA): TGTGCCAGCAGCTCTACAGGGTCCTCCACCGGGGAGCTGTTTTTT. It translates to CASSSTGSSTGELFF.

This rearrangement joins TRBV6-5 to TRBJ1-4, with a possible D match to TRBD1 (5 bases). V was pared by 6 bases and J by 8 bases, with 19 bases between. Germline V CDR1 and CDR2: MNHEY, SVGAGI. The CDR3 is 15 amino acids. CDR3 sequence (DNA): TGTGCCAGCAGGGAGGGCGGGGACGGTCGGGAAAAACTGTTTTTT. Its translation: CASREGGDGREKLFF.

This sequence joins TRBV5-5 and TRBJ2-4, with no clear D. The V end lost 0 bases, the J end lost 8 bases, and 15 bases lay between the germline ends. This CDR3 has 15 residues. Germline CDR1 SGHKS, CDR2 YYEKEE (reference sequence). The CDR3 DNA reads TGTGCCAGCAGCTTGGTTATTACACCCCGGGACATTCAGTACTTC. This encodes CASSLVITPRDIQYF.

This clone was detected once. The chain links TRBV6-4 to TRBJ2-1, with 7 nucleotides matching TRBD2. Germline CDR1 and CDR2: MRHNA and SNTAGT. The CDR3 consists of 15 residues. The V gene end was trimmed by 4 bases and the J gene end by 0 bases; junction bases not matched to a gene: 3. In nucleotides, the CDR3 is TGTGCCAGCAGTGCCGGGGGGAGCTCCTACAATGAGCAGTTCTTC. This codes for CASSAGGSSYNEQFF.

The chain couples TRBV6-5 to TRBJ2-1; no reliable D call. From germline, CDR1 is MNHEY and CDR2 SVGAGI. V was clipped by 7 bases and J by 3 bases, with 10 bases between them. The CDR3 spans 13 residues. CDR3 protein: CASTESDYNEQFF. The CDR3 DNA reads as TGTGCCAGCACCGAAAGCGACTACAATGAGCAGTTCTTC.

The V and J genes are TRBV11-2 and TRBJ1-2; tentative D call: TRBD1 (5 bases). V lost 0 bases to trimming and J lost 4 bases, with 6 bases between them. Germline CDR1 is SGHAT and CDR2 is FQNNGV. The length of the CDR3 is 13 residues. The CDR3 bases are TGTGCCAGCAGCTTAGAAAGGGGCTATGGCTACACCTTC. This gives the protein CASSLERGYGYTF. The complete variable domain, with remaining parts taken from reference TRBV11-2 and TRBJ1-2, reads EAGVAQSPRYKIIEKRQSVAFWCNPISGHATLYWYQQILGQGPKLLIQFQNNGVVDDSQLPKDRFSAERLKGVDSTLKIQPAKLEDSAVYLCASSLERGYGYTFGSGTRLTVV.

The chain combines TRBV18 with TRBJ1-5; D possibly corresponds to TRBD1 (5 bases). Germline V CDR1 and CDR2: KGHSH, LQKENI. The CDR3 sequence is 14 residues long. Trimming stripped 1 base from V and 3 bases from J, with 7 bases between. DNA for the CDR3: TGTGCCAGCTCACCACAACAGGACAATCAGCCCCAGCATTTT. Amino acids: CASSPQQDNQPQHF.

This clone came up many times. V and J are TRBV4-1 and TRBJ1-1; perhaps TRBD1 as D (6 bases). The germline V gene encodes CDR1 MGHRA and CDR2 YSYEKL. The CDR3 is 15 amino acids. Between the trimmed V and J ends, which lost 0 bases and 5 bases, there was a span of 13 bases. In DNA, the CDR3 is TGCGCCAGCAGCCAAGAAGTAGGGGGATGGACTGAAGCTTTCTTT. Protein: CASSQEVGGWTEAFF.

In DNA, the CDR3 is TGTGCCAGCAGTTTAAGGGGGTTAAACACTGAAGCTTTCTTT. It specifies CASSLRGLNTEAFF. V usage is TRBV28 and J usage is TRBJ1-1; maybe TRBD1 (6 bases). The CDR3 sequence is 14 residues long. Per the germline V gene, CDR1 is MDHEN and CDR2 is SYDVKM. The V and J ends lost 2 bases and 2 bases respectively, with 9 bases between them. Full variable domain (missing parts from reference TRBV28 and TRBJ1-1): DVKVTQSSRYLVKRTGEKVFLECVQDMDHENMFWYRQDPGLGLRLIYFSYDVKMKEKGDIPEGYSVSREKKERFSLILESASTNQTSMYLCASSLRGLNTEAFFGQGTRLTVV.

This chain connects TRBV5-4 to TRBJ2-1, with a tentative D call TRBD2 (5 bases). This CDR3 is built from 14 residues. The germline gives CDR1 SGHNT, CDR2 YYREEE (reference sequence). Trimming cost V 0 bases and J 7 bases, with 11 bases left between them. CDR3 residues: CASSLVGPGNEQFF. The DNA of the CDR3 is TGTGCCAGCAGCTTGGTAGGACCGGGGAATGAGCAGTTCTTC.

In nucleotides, the CDR3 is TGTGCCAGCAGTGAAAGGGGGGGAGGATCACCCCTCCACTTT. Its translation: CASSERGGGSPLHF. The chain combines TRBV6-1 with TRBJ1-6; possibly TRBD1 for D (6 bases). The CDR3 runs 14 residues. V was shortened by 2 bases and J by 10 bases, with 12 bases between the two germline ends. Germline lookup yields CDR1 MNHNS and CDR2 SASEGT.

This rearrangement joins TRBV28 to TRBJ2-7; perhaps TRBD1 as D (5 bases). The CDR3 contains 14 residues. V was trimmed by 8 bases and J by 5 bases, leaving 19 bases between them. Germline V gene data show CDR1 as MDHEN and CDR2 as SYDVKM. The CDR3 protein is CASAPDMSPDEQYF. The CDR3 DNA reads as TGTGCCAGCGCCCCGGACATGAGCCCTGACGAGCAGTACTTC.

The J gene is TRBJ2-1, the V gene TRBV6-5; possible D gene TRBD1, 7 bases. CDR1 is MNHEY and CDR2 is SVGAGI in the germline V gene. This CDR3 contains 13 residues. V gave up 8 bases and J gave up 2 bases, with 10 bases separating them. CDR3 protein: CASDREAYNEQFF. The CDR3 region has the DNA TGTGCCAGCGACAGGGAGGCCTACAATGAGCAGTTCTTC.

The chain joins TRBV6-5 to TRBJ1-6; 7 bases are a match to TRBD1. The trim removed 7 bases at V and 5 bases at J, leaving 5 bases unmatched. The CDR3 contains 14 residues. Germline lookup yields CDR1 MNHEY and CDR2 SVGAGI. The CDR3 DNA follows: TGTGCCAGCACACTACAGGGGAATAATTCACCCCTCCACTTT. Its protein product is CASTLQGNNSPLHF.

This clone has more than one count but fewer than ten. The chain recombines TRBV19 with TRBJ1-5; no firm D call. This CDR3 contains 13 residues. Germline CDR1 is LNHDA and CDR2 is SQIVND (reference sequence). V was clipped by 4 bases and J by 11 bases, with 15 bases between them. The CDR3 nucleotides are TGTGCCAGTAGTAGGGAGCCCGGCGGGACCCAGCATTTT. Protein: CASSREPGGTQHF.

The V gene is TRBV30, the J gene TRBJ2-4; 10 bases line up with TRBD2. This CDR3 is 14 amino acids long. V shed 1 base and J 6 bases; nucleotides not matched to a gene: 3. Germline V lookup: CDR1 GTSNPN, CDR2 SVGIG (reference sequence). DNA for the CDR3: TGTGCCTGGAGTGCGACTAGCGGGCTAAACATTCAGTACTTC. Amino acid sequence: CAWSATSGLNIQYF.

This clone was recorded only once. The chain combines TRBV5-1 with TRBJ1-1; possibly TRBD1 for D (6 bases). Looked up from germline, CDR1 is SGHRS and CDR2 is YFSETQ. The CDR3 extends over 17 amino acids. Trimming removed 4 bases from V and 3 bases from J, with 22 bases in between. The CDR3 region is CASSPLVGGALYTEAFF. CDR3 coding DNA: TGCGCCAGCAGCCCCCTGGTGGGGGGGGCGTTGTACACTGAAGCTTTCTTT.

V usage is TRBV2 and J usage is TRBJ1-5; maybe TRBD1 (6 bases). The CDR3 loop spans 12 amino acids. The germline V and J ends were trimmed by 4 bases and 6 bases, with 7 bases remaining between them. The V gene's germline CDR1 is SNHLY and CDR2 FYNNEI. The CDR3 sequence: CASSGRGQPQHF. The DNA for the CDR3 is TGTGCCAGCAGTGGCAGGGGTCAGCCCCAGCATTTT.

This clone was picked up one time. This rearrangement joins TRBV7-8 to TRBJ1-6; D not certain. V dropped 3 bases and J dropped 7 bases, with 13 bases sitting between them. This CDR3 is built from 15 residues. CDR1 is SGHVS, CDR2 FQNEAQ, per germline. CDR3 region: CASSFRTGRNSPLHF. In DNA, the CDR3 is TGTGCCAGCAGCTTTCGGACGGGGAGGAATTCACCCCTCCACTTT.

V is TRBV4-2 and J is TRBJ2-4; TRBD2 matches 10 bases. The CDR3 spans 14 residues. V was pared by 5 bases and J by 8 bases, with 6 bases of the junction left unmatched. From germline, CDR1 is LGHNA and CDR2 YNFKEQ. The CDR3 region has the DNA TGTGCCAGCAGCGACGTGGGGACTAGCGACATTCAGTACTTC. Protein product: CASSDVGTSDIQYF.

This chain links TRBV13 with TRBJ2-3; D is uncertain. Trimming removed 5 bases from V and 5 bases from J, with 11 bases in between. Germline CDR1 and CDR2: PRHDT and FYEKMQ (reference sequence). The CDR3 has 13 amino acids. CDR3 protein: CASSNTPIDTQYF. The CDR3 region has the DNA TGTGCCAGCAGCAATACTCCGATAGATACGCAGTATTTT. The full variable domain, its missing parts supplied by reference TRBV13 and TRBJ2-3, is AAGVIQSPRHLIKEKRETATLKCYPIPRHDTVYWYQQGPGQDPQFLISFYEKMQSDKGSIPDRFSAQQFSDYHSELNMSSLELGDSALYFCASSNTPIDTQYFGPGTRLTVL.

This clone was detected a few times. The gene calls are TRBV3-1 (or the pseudogene TRBV3-2) and TRBJ2-7; D is ambiguous. V dropped 3 bases and J dropped 2 bases, with 2 bases sitting between them. Germline V gene data show CDR1 as LGHDT and CDR2 as YNNKEL (reference sequence). This CDR3 is 11 amino acids long. The CDR3 DNA reads TGTGCCAGCAGCCATACCTACGAGCAGTACTTC. Translation gives CASSHTYEQYF.

V is TRBV19 and J is TRBJ2-3; the match to TRBD2 covers 7 bases. Per the germline V gene, CDR1 is LNHDA and CDR2 is SQIVND (reference sequence). After removal of 8 bases from V and 6 bases from J, the junction contained 2 bases not matched to a gene. CDR3 size: 11 residues. CDR3 coding DNA: TGTGCCAGTGGGGGGGGTGATACGCAGTATTTT. Translating gives CASGGGDTQYF.

The chain recombines TRBV2 with TRBJ1-5; D unclear. Trimming left V 4 bases short and J 1 base short, with 8 bases between. Looked up from germline, CDR1 is SNHLY and CDR2 is FYNNEI. This CDR3 has 14 residues. CDR3 protein: CASSVVRSNQPQHF. For the CDR3, the DNA is TGTGCCAGCAGTGTGGTCAGGAGCAATCAGCCCCAGCATTTT.